Listed below are T cell receptor beta chains from one sample, sequenced in a study of post-analysis software for immune sequencing data. Each CDR3 protein gets one entry after TCRdb re-called the PCR reads with MiXCR. The sample carries about 460,000 distinct CDR3 sequences, approximately 45% recorded once. Sequences were obtained from blood. The receptors originated from a girl aged 5 to 17 with multiple sclerosis. The CDR3 runs from the conserved cysteine through the conserved F or W. D genes are given only for firm matches. Expanded clones are given a class, and other clones once, few, many or no size at all.

D gene: TRBD1; CDR3 length: 14; clone size: -; J gene: TRBJ1-4; V gene: TRBV28; CDR3 DNA: TGTGCCAGCAGTCTAAACAGGGGGCGCGAAAAACTGTTTTTT; CDR3 protein: CASSLNRGREKLFF
D gene: -; CDR3 length: 15; clone size: -; J gene: TRBJ2-5; V gene: TRBV20-1; CDR3 DNA: TGCAGTGCTAGACACCCCCGGGCCCCCCAAGAGACCCAGTACTTC; CDR3 protein: CSARHPRAPQETQYF
D gene: TRBD2; CDR3 length: 13; clone size: -; J gene: TRBJ2-7; V gene: TRBV5-6; CDR3 DNA: TGTGCCAGCGCAATAGCGGGAGTGGGCGAGCAGTACTTC; CDR3 protein: CASAIAGVGEQYF
D gene: -; CDR3 length: 15; clone size: few; J gene: TRBJ2-1; V gene: TRBV10-1; CDR3 DNA: TGCGCCAGCAGTCCAAGATTGAGCTCCTACAATGAGCAGTTCTTC; CDR3 protein: CASSPRLSSYNEQFF
D gene: -; CDR3 length: 14; clone size: -; J gene: TRBJ1-2; V gene: TRBV12-3/TRBV12-4; CDR3 DNA: TGTGCCAGCAGTCCTACCAGCAGGGTTGATGGCTACACCTTC; CDR3 protein: CASSPTSRVDGYTF
D gene: -; CDR3 length: 15; clone size: -; J gene: TRBJ2-2; V gene: TRBV12-3/TRBV12-4; CDR3 DNA: TGTGCCAGCAGTTTAGGAGTAGCAGCCACCGGGGAGCTGTTTTTT; CDR3 protein: CASSLGVAATGELFF
D gene: -; CDR3 length: 14; clone size: -; J gene: TRBJ2-7; V gene: TRBV25-1; CDR3 DNA: TGTGCCAGCAGTGGCCGGGACCGGCTCTACGAGCAGTACTTC; CDR3 protein: CASSGRDRLYEQYF
D gene: -; CDR3 length: 13; clone size: -; J gene: TRBJ1-2; V gene: TRBV20-1; CDR3 DNA: TGCAGTGCTAGAGATTGGACTAACTATGGCTACACCTTC; CDR3 protein: CSARDWTNYGYTF
D gene: -; CDR3 length: 13; clone size: few; J gene: TRBJ2-7; V gene: TRBV28; CDR3 DNA: TGTGCCAGCAGTCCCGGTGTAATGGACGAGCAGTACTTC; CDR3 protein: CASSPGVMDEQYF
D gene: -; CDR3 length: 13; clone size: few; J gene: TRBJ1-1; V gene: TRBV12-3/TRBV12-4; CDR3 DNA: TGTGCCAGCAGTTTAGCGCCCAGGCACAAAGCTTTCTTT; CDR3 protein: CASSLAPRHKAFF
D gene: -; CDR3 length: 14; clone size: -; J gene: TRBJ2-3; V gene: TRBV5-1; CDR3 DNA: TGCGCCAGCAGCTTGGAGAACGGAGCAGATACGCAGTATTTT; CDR3 protein: CASSLENGADTQYF
D gene: TRBD2; CDR3 length: 14; clone size: -; J gene: TRBJ2-5; V gene: TRBV2; CDR3 DNA: TGTGCCAGCAGTGCAGGACTAGCGGAAGAGACCCAGTACTTC; CDR3 protein: CASSAGLAEETQYF
D gene: -; CDR3 length: 15; clone size: once; J gene: TRBJ2-1; V gene: TRBV5-1; CDR3 DNA: TGCGCCAGCAGCTTGACGGGGTTTGCCTACAATGAGCAGTTCTTC; CDR3 protein: CASSLTGFAYNEQFF
D gene: TRBD2; CDR3 length: 17; clone size: -; J gene: TRBJ2-2; V gene: TRBV4-1; CDR3 DNA: TGCGCCAGCAGCCTAGATAGCGGGAGAGGGAACACCGGGGAGCTGTTTTTT; CDR3 protein: CASSLDSGRGNTGELFF
D gene: TRBD2; CDR3 length: 11; clone size: -; J gene: TRBJ2-7; V gene: TRBV28; CDR3 DNA: TGTGCCAGCAGTTCACTAGCGGATCGGTACTTC; CDR3 protein: CASSSLADRYF
D gene: -; CDR3 length: 17; clone size: -; J gene: TRBJ2-3; V gene: TRBV28; CDR3 DNA: TGTGCCAGCCGGCCTCCGGGGAAAAGTTCTAGCACAGATACGCAGTATTTT; CDR3 protein: CASRPPGKSSSTDTQYF
D gene: -; CDR3 length: 13; clone size: -; J gene: TRBJ2-1; V gene: TRBV4-1; CDR3 DNA: TGCGCCAGCAGCCGAACCCAGGGAAATGAGCAGTTCTTC; CDR3 protein: CASSRTQGNEQFF
D gene: TRBD2; CDR3 length: 16; clone size: -; J gene: TRBJ2-5; V gene: TRBV15; CDR3 DNA: TGTGCCACCAGCAGTCTTAAAGGGGGACTAGGAGGGGAGCAGTACTTC; CDR3 protein: CATSSLKGGLGGEQYF
D gene: -; CDR3 length: 15; clone size: -; J gene: TRBJ2-4; V gene: TRBV4-1; CDR3 DNA: TGCGCCAGCAGCCAAAGTTGGGGGGAGGAGGACATTCAGTACTTC; CDR3 protein: CASSQSWGEEDIQYF
D gene: -; CDR3 length: 16; clone size: -; J gene: TRBJ2-7; V gene: TRBV29-1; CDR3 DNA: TGCAGCGTTGAATTGGACTCGGCCCCCCTTGCCTACGAGCAGTACTTC; CDR3 protein: CSVELDSAPLAYEQYF
D gene: -; CDR3 length: 20; clone size: -; J gene: TRBJ1-2; V gene: TRBV15; CDR3 DNA: TGTGCCACCAGCAGAGGAAGGGCTCTGTTGTTCGAGGAGACGGGCGGTGGCTACACCTTC; CDR3 protein: CATSRGRALLFEETGGGYTF
D gene: TRBD2; CDR3 length: 17; clone size: few; J gene: TRBJ2-3; V gene: TRBV7-8; CDR3 DNA: TGTGCCAGCAGCTTAGCGACTAGCGGGATGGTCACAGATACGCAGTATTTT; CDR3 protein: CASSLATSGMVTDTQYF
D gene: TRBD2; CDR3 length: 16; clone size: -; J gene: TRBJ2-1; V gene: TRBV7-2; CDR3 DNA: TGTGCCAGCAGCTTATTTAGCGGGGGCTCCTACAATGAGCAGTTCTTC; CDR3 protein: CASSLFSGGSYNEQFF
D gene: -; CDR3 length: 14; clone size: -; J gene: TRBJ2-1; V gene: TRBV4-2; CDR3 DNA: TGTGCCAGCAGCCAAGTAGTTACCGGCGATGAGCAGTTCTTC; CDR3 protein: CASSQVVTGDEQFF
D gene: -; CDR3 length: 16; clone size: -; J gene: TRBJ2-1; V gene: TRBV12-3/TRBV12-4; CDR3 DNA: TGTGCCAGCCCAGGGCCCGACAGGTACTCCTACAATGAGCAGTTCTTC; CDR3 protein: CASPGPDRYSYNEQFF
D gene: -; CDR3 length: 14; clone size: few; J gene: TRBJ2-4; V gene: TRBV11-2; CDR3 DNA: TGTGCCAGCAGCTTAGATTGGGGGGGGCAGAGGCAGTACTTC; CDR3 protein: CASSLDWGGQRQYF
D gene: -; CDR3 length: 14; clone size: -; J gene: TRBJ2-5; V gene: TRBV7-2; CDR3 DNA: TGTGCCAGCAGCCCAGGCGGACTGCAGGAGACCCAGTACTTC; CDR3 protein: CASSPGGLQETQYF
D gene: TRBD2; CDR3 length: 23; clone size: -; J gene: TRBJ2-1; V gene: TRBV12-3/TRBV12-4; CDR3 DNA: TGTGCCAGCAGACCGACAGGGGAAGGGACTAGCGGGAGGGCCAGTATGTACATGAATGAGCAGTTCTTC; CDR3 protein: CASRPTGEGTSGRASMYMNEQFF
D gene: TRBD1; CDR3 length: 14; clone size: few; J gene: TRBJ1-1; V gene: TRBV11-1; CDR3 DNA: TGTGCCAGCAGCCTCTCAGACAGGGGAGCTGAAGCTTTCTTT; CDR3 protein: CASSLSDRGAEAFF
D gene: -; CDR3 length: 14; clone size: -; J gene: TRBJ1-1; V gene: TRBV7-9; CDR3 DNA: TGTGCCAGCAGCTCGGACAGCGTGAACACTGAAGCTTTCTTT; CDR3 protein: CASSSDSVNTEAFF
D gene: -; CDR3 length: 13; clone size: few; J gene: TRBJ1-2; V gene: TRBV6-1; CDR3 DNA: TGTGCCAGCAGGAAAGGACAGTCCTTGGGCTACACCTTC; CDR3 protein: CASRKGQSLGYTF
D gene: -; CDR3 length: 17; clone size: few; J gene: TRBJ1-6; V gene: TRBV5-1; CDR3 DNA: TGCGCCAGCAGCGGACCCACGGGATCCTCTTATAATTCACCCCTCCACTTT; CDR3 protein: CASSGPTGSSYNSPLHF
D gene: -; CDR3 length: 11; clone size: -; J gene: TRBJ1-4; V gene: TRBV25-1; CDR3 DNA: TGTGCCAGCACTGGAGGGGGTCGACTGTTTTTT; CDR3 protein: CASTGGGRLFF
D gene: -; CDR3 length: 11; clone size: -; J gene: TRBJ2-1; V gene: TRBV12-3/TRBV12-4; CDR3 DNA: TGTGCCAGCAGTTTTGAGGGTCCACAGTTCTTC; CDR3 protein: CASSFEGPQFF
D gene: TRBD2; CDR3 length: 17; clone size: -; J gene: TRBJ2-1; V gene: TRBV2; CDR3 DNA: TGTGCCGGCAGTGACTTCACTAGCGGGAGGCGATACAATGAGCAGTTCTTC; CDR3 protein: CAGSDFTSGRRYNEQFF
D gene: -; CDR3 length: 15; clone size: -; J gene: TRBJ2-6; V gene: TRBV10-3; CDR3 DNA: TGTGCCATCAGCGAGACGGACTCTGGGGCCAACGTCCTGACTTTC; CDR3 protein: CAISETDSGANVLTF
D gene: -; CDR3 length: 14; clone size: -; J gene: TRBJ2-2; V gene: TRBV6-2/TRBV6-3; CDR3 DNA: TGTACCACCCGTCAGGCGGTGGACACCGGGGAGCTGTTTTTT; CDR3 protein: CTTRQAVDTGELFF
D gene: -; CDR3 length: 16; clone size: few; J gene: TRBJ2-7; V gene: TRBV6-6; CDR3 DNA: TGTGCCAGCAGCCCGGGAGAGTCCTGGGGGTCCTACGAGCAGTACTTC; CDR3 protein: CASSPGESWGSYEQYF
D gene: TRBD2; CDR3 length: 11; clone size: few; J gene: TRBJ2-1; V gene: TRBV6-5; CDR3 DNA: TGTGCCAGCACCTCCCGGGGGGAACAGTTCTTC; CDR3 protein: CASTSRGEQFF
D gene: -; CDR3 length: 16; clone size: -; J gene: TRBJ1-4; V gene: TRBV28; CDR3 DNA: TGTGCCAGCAGTACCCCCGGGAGGGACCCTTCTGAAAAACTGTTTTTT; CDR3 protein: CASSTPGRDPSEKLFF
D gene: -; CDR3 length: 16; clone size: -; J gene: TRBJ1-4; V gene: TRBV7-6; CDR3 DNA: TGTGCCAGCAGCCTATCAACTGGCCCCCCGGAGGAAAAACTGTTTTTT; CDR3 protein: CASSLSTGPPEEKLFF
D gene: -; CDR3 length: 16; clone size: -; J gene: TRBJ1-5; V gene: TRBV5-1; CDR3 DNA: TGCGCCAACCCACTAATGATCCCTCGCAGCAATCAGCCCCAGCATTTT; CDR3 protein: CANPLMIPRSNQPQHF
D gene: -; CDR3 length: 13; clone size: many; J gene: TRBJ2-7; V gene: TRBV5-1; CDR3 DNA: TGCGCCAGCAGCTTAGGGGAAGGCTACGAGCAGTACTTC; CDR3 protein: CASSLGEGYEQYF
D gene: TRBD2; CDR3 length: 19; clone size: -; J gene: TRBJ2-3; V gene: TRBV12-3/TRBV12-4; CDR3 DNA: TGTGCCAGCAGTCCTCAACTTCCTGGACTAGCGGGAGTAACAGATACGCAGTATTTT; CDR3 protein: CASSPQLPGLAGVTDTQYF